The rows below give T cell receptor beta chains drawn from one sample of a study of cytomegalovirus exposure and HLA in healthy donors. Assay used: immunoSEQ multiplex PCR; TCRdb lists only in-frame clones, some missing. The sample contains around 71,000 clones, roughly 65% of which appear only once. Specimen: PBMCs. All receptors derive from a male donor in good health and CMV-seropositive. CDR3s include the opening cysteine and the closing phenylalanine or tryptophan. A D gene is named only where the DNA matches it firmly. The listing skips clone size in some rows; elsewhere it reads once, few, many or a size class.

clone size	D gene	V gene	J gene	CDR3 DNA	CDR3 protein
-	-	TRBV10-3	TRBJ2-1	TGTGCCATCAGTGATTCCCCGGGGCGACAGGACAGCTCCTACAATGAGCAGTTCTTC	CAISDSPGRQDSSYNEQFF
-	-	TRBV5-6	TRBJ2-3	TGTGCCAGCAGCTTGTTTCCGAAGAGGACAGATACGCAGTATTTT	CASSLFPKRTDTQYF
few	-	TRBV6-5	TRBJ1-1	TGTGCCAGCAGTACAGGGATTGGGACTGAAGCTTTCTTT	CASSTGIGTEAFF
-	TRBD1	TRBV6-5	TRBJ1-1	TGTGCCAGCAGTGACTCCGGACAGGGGAACACTGAAGCTTTCTTT	CASSDSGQGNTEAFF
-	TRBD1	TRBV14	TRBJ1-4	TGTGCCATCCATTTGACAGGGCCTAATGAAAAACTGTTTTTT	CAIHLTGPNEKLFF
-	TRBD1	TRBV5-1	TRBJ1-1	TGCGCCAGCAGCATCCAGGGGGCCGGGAACACTGAAGCTTTCTTT	CASSIQGAGNTEAFF
-	TRBD2	TRBV10-3	TRBJ2-1	TGTGCCATCAGTGAGCAGAGCGGGGGGGCCTACAATGAGCAGTTCTTC	CAISEQSGGAYNEQFF
-	TRBD1	TRBV7-2	TRBJ1-5	TGTGCCAGCAGCTTAGGCGGGACAGACAATCAGCCCCAGCATTTT	CASSLGGTDNQPQHF
-	TRBD1	TRBV4-3	TRBJ1-3	TGCGCCAGCAGCCAGAACACAGGGGCGGGAAACACCATATATTTT	CASSQNTGAGNTIYF
-	-	TRBV27	TRBJ2-4	TGTGCCAGCAGTTTATTAACAGGGTTTGGGACCAAAAACATTCAGTACTTC	CASSLLTGFGTKNIQYF
-	TRBD2	TRBV7-7	TRBJ2-5	TGTGCCAGCAGCTTCCAGAGCGGGGGACCCACACAAGAGACCCAGTACTTC	CASSFQSGGPTQETQYF
-	-	TRBV30	TRBJ1-2	TGTGCCTGGAGCAGCGGTAGCGGCTATGGCTACACCTTC	CAWSSGSGYGYTF
-	TRBD1	TRBV7-6	TRBJ2-1	TGTGCCAGCAGCTTAGGAACAGGGGGCCCGAATGAGCAGTTCTTC	CASSLGTGGPNEQFF
-	TRBD2	TRBV28	TRBJ2-5	TGTGCCAGCGGGGGGGGGAGGAGAGAGACCCAGTACTTC	CASGGGRRETQYF
-	TRBD1	TRBV9	TRBJ1-2	TGTGCCAGCAGCCCAGGGAGACAGGGTGGATACTATGGCTACACCTTC	CASSPGRQGGYYGYTF
few	-	TRBV30	TRBJ1-4	TGTGCCTGGAGTGTCCTCGGAGGGGTCCTTAATGAAAAACTGTTTTTT	CAWSVLGGVLNEKLFF
-	-	TRBV2	TRBJ2-7	TGTGCCAGCCGGGGTGGCGAGCAGTACTTC	CASRGGEQYF
-	TRBD2	TRBV7-9	TRBJ2-5	TGTGCCAGCAGCTTGGGGGGGTACCAAGAGACCCAGTACTTC	CASSLGGYQETQYF
-	-	TRBV6-1	TRBJ1-2	TGTGCCAGCAGTGAAGGACAGAACTATGGCTACACCTTC	CASSEGQNYGYTF
few	TRBD1	TRBV9	TRBJ2-7	TGTGCCAGCAGCGTCGGGACAGCTTCCTACGAGCAGTACTTC	CASSVGTASYEQYF
-	TRBD2	TRBV27	TRBJ2-3	TGTGCCAGCTCCCGCGGGGGGGCAACAGATACGCAGTATTTT	CASSRGGATDTQYF
few	TRBD2	TRBV2	TRBJ2-1	TGTGCCAGCAGGACACTAGCGGGCGTTTACAATGAGCAGTTCTTC	CASRTLAGVYNEQFF
-	-	TRBV25-1	TRBJ2-5	TGTGCCAGCAGTGGGGGCTGGGGGCAGGACCAAGAGACCCAGTACTTC	CASSGGWGQDQETQYF